The rows below give T cell receptor beta chains drawn from one sample of a study of glioma-infiltrating T cells after dendritic cell vaccination. Some clones are missing from TCRdb's copy, which holds only in-frame ones; the method was immunoSEQ multiplex PCR. This table has 45,000 to 50,000 clones, 85% appearing once. Source: blood, taken before dendritic cell vaccination. These receptors were taken from a human donor with glioblastoma. Each CDR3 is given with its conserved first and last residue. D genes are given only for firm matches.

TRBV5-1	NA	TRBJ2-7	14	CASSSETFTYEQYF	TGCGCCAGCAGCTCGGAGACGTTTACCTACGAGCAGTACTTC
TRBV4-1	TRBD1	TRBJ2-7	14	CASSQGDRTYEQYF	TGCGCCAGCAGCCAAGGGGACAGAACCTACGAGCAGTACTTC
TRBV7-9	NA	TRBJ1-2	15	CASSPLDSLLGGYTF	TGTGCCAGCAGCCCTCTGGACAGTCTACTGGGTGGCTACACCTTC
TRBV25-1	TRBD1	TRBJ2-7	12	CASSTGADEQYF	TGTGCCAGCAGTACAGGGGCCGACGAGCAGTACTTC
TRBV11-2	NA	TRBJ2-1	13	CASSSTGRDSQFF	TGTGCCAGCAGCTCGACTGGCCGGGATTCGCAGTTCTTC
TRBV27	TRBD1	TRBJ2-1	15	CASSSYDGQGDEQFF	TGTGCCAGCAGTTCTTACGACGGACAGGGCGATGAGCAGTTCTTC
TRBV4-3	TRBD1	TRBJ2-7	15	CASSQGAGGAYEQYF	TGCGCCAGCAGCCAAGGGGCAGGGGGTGCCTACGAGCAGTACTTC
TRBV5-6	TRBD1	TRBJ1-4	16	CASTLTGGATNEKLFF	TGTGCCAGCACCCTCACAGGGGGCGCAACTAATGAAAAACTGTTTTTT
TRBV11-3	TRBD1	TRBJ1-1	18	CASSSGSGTGAGNTEAFF	TGTGCCAGCAGCTCAGGATCCGGGACAGGGGCGGGAAACACTGAAGCTTTCTTT
TRBV5-1	NA	TRBJ1-5	15	CASSPEANSNQPQHF	TGCGCCAGCAGCCCCGAGGCGAATAGCAATCAGCCCCAGCATTTT